A selection of T cell receptor beta chains follows, all from one sample in a study of post-analysis software for immune sequencing data. Each CDR3 protein is one row after TCRdb ran MiXCR on the PCR reads. The sample contains roughly 800,000 distinct CDR3 sequences, about 50% of which appear only once. The specimen sequenced was blood. These receptor sequences come from a girl aged 5-17 years with multiple sclerosis. Each CDR3 is given with its conserved first and last residue. Clone size is given for some rows only: seen once, a few or many times, or a class if the clone is expanded.

abundance,v_gene,CDR3aa
-,TRBV6-6,CASSYPQLQAYVQYF
-,TRBV27,CASSPWTSPLEQYF
few,TRBV20-1,CSARDNRIAWTYEQYF
few,TRBV7-2,CASSLVRGYNGYTF
few,TRBV12-3/TRBV12-4,CASSPRKAGGYNEQFF
few,TRBV9,CASSASPDRGYGYTF
few,TRBV3-1,CASSQGQGASGYTF
few,TRBV19,CASRGRTLQLYGYTF
few,TRBV7-9,CASSLGTGTFEQYF
-,TRBV9,CASSVVATDTQYF
-,TRBV29-1,CSVAGLEGQYF
-,TRBV5-1,CASSLGEGTSATTDTQYF
-,TRBV4-2,CASSQVSGAQADTQYF
-,TRBV5-1,CASSWAGVRSDTQYF
-,TRBV10-1,CASSESSDTQYF
few,TRBV3-1,CASSPGTNKNIQYF
-,TRBV5-1,CASSLSAGGNNEQFF
-,TRBV29-1,CSVKGTSGGETQYF
-,TRBV12-3/TRBV12-4,CASRDSVSYEQYF
few,TRBV3-1,CASSQATGVDEQYF
-,TRBV6-1,CASTEQGVHSSGANVLTF
few,TRBV6-5,CASSSQKWRRESSYEQYF
-,TRBV24-1,CATSDPVDVVHADTQYF
few,TRBV12-3/TRBV12-4,CASSLAHRQTQYF
-,TRBV10-3,CTISGGNVVQYF
few,TRBV5-1,CASSLTGGSTDTQYF
-,TRBV20-1,CSARDPSSGTSAGDAYEQYF
-,TRBV18,CASSPRVADDYNEQFF
once,TRBV27,CASSADSGGYTF
-,TRBV29-1,CSVEGSRKQGQGASGYTF
few,TRBV7-2,CASSRTSGSHLETQYF
-,TRBV27,CASSPLGASRTDTQYF
few,TRBV5-1,CASSLALGTDQPQHF
-,TRBV4-1,CASSQFYSRIMNTEAFF
-,TRBV21-1,CASSSLEGVYGYTF
-,TRBV29-1,CSVEMGQTYEQYF
-,TRBV20-1,CGIFAGTVPSGEQFF
-,TRBV27,CASSTLGQMNTEAFF
once,TRBV20-1,CSARIGRQDRTLSNQPQHF
few,TRBV4-1,CASSQDRVMINEQFF
few,TRBV20-1,CSGGLTLYEQYF
-,TRBV29-1,CSALGQSSYEQYF
-,TRBV21-1,CASSNSASGRPNEQFF